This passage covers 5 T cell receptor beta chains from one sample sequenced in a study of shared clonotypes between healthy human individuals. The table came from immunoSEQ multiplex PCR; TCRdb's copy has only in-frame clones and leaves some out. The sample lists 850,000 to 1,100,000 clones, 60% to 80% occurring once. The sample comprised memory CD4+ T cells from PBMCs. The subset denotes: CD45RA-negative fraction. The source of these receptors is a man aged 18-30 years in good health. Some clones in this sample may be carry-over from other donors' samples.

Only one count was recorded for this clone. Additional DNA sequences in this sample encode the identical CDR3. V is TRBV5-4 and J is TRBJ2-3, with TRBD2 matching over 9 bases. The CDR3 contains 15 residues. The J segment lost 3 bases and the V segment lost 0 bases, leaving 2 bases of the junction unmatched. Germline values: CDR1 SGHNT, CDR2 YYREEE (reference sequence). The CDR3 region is CASSLEGLATDTQYF. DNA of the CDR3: TGTGCCAGCAGCTTGGAGGGACTAGCTACAGATACGCAGTATTTT. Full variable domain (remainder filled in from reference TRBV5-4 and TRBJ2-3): ETGVTQSPTHLIKTRGQQVTLRCSSQSGHNTVSWYQQALGQGPQFIFQYYREEENGRGNFPPRFSGLQFPNYSSELNVNALELDDSALYLCASSLEGLATDTQYFGPGTRLTVL.

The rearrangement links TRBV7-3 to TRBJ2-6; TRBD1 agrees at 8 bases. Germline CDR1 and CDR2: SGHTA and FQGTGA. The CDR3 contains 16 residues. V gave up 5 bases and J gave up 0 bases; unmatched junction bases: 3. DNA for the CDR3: TGTGCCAGCAGCACGACAGGGGTCTCTGGGGCCAACGTCCTGACTTTC. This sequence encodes CASSTTGVSGANVLTF.

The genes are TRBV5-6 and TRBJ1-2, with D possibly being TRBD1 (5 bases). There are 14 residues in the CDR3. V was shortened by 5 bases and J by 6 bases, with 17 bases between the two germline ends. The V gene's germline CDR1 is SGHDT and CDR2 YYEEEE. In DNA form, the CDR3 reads TGTGCCAGCAGTTCGTGGACACGAAGTCATGGCTACACCTTC. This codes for CASSSWTRSHGYTF. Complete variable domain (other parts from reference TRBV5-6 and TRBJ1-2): DAGVTQSPTHLIKTRGQQVTLRCSPKSGHDTVSWYQQALGQGPQFIFQYYEEEERQRGNFPDRFSGHQFPNYSSELNVNALLLGDSALYLCASSSWTRSHGYTFGSGTRLTVV.

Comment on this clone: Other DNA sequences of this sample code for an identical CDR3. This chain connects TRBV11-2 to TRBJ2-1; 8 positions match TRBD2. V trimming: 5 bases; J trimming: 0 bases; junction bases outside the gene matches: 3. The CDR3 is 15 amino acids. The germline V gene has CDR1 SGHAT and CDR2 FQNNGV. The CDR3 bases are TGTGCCAGCAGCCTCGGGACTAGCTCCTACAATGAGCAGTTCTTC. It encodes CASSLGTSSYNEQFF.

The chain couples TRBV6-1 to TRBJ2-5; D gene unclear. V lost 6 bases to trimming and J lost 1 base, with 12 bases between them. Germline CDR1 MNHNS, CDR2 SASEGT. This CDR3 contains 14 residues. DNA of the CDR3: TGTGCCAGCAGCTTGGGTCTCTTCCAAGAGACCCAGTACTTC. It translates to CASSLGLFQETQYF.